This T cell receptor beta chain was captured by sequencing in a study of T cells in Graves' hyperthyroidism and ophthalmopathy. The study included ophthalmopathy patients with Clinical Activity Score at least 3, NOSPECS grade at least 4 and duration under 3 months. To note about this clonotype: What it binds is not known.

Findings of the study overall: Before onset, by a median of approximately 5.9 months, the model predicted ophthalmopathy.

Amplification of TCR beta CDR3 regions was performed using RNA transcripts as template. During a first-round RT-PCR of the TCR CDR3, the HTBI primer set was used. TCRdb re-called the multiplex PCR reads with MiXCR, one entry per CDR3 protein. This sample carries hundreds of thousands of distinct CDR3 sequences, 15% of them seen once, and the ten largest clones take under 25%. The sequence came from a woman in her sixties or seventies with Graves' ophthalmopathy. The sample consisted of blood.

The DNA for the CDR3 is TGTGCCAGCAGTTCCGGGACAGTGGGGTCATACTCTGGAAACACCATATATTTT. The encoded protein is CASSSGTVGSYSGNTIYF. This chain joins TRBV28 and TRBJ1-3; TRBD1 aligns across 7 bases. The CDR3 loop spans 18 amino acids. J gave up 0 bases and V 4 bases, and 12 bases lay outside the gene matches. Germline assignment: CDR1 MDHEN and CDR2 SYDVKM. The whole variable domain, filled in from reference TRBV28 and TRBJ1-3, reads DVKVTQSSRYLVKRTGEKVFLECVQDMDHENMFWYRQDPGLGLRLIYFSYDVKMKEKGDIPEGYSVSREKKERFSLILESASTNQTSMYLCASSSGTVGSYSGNTIYFGEGSWLTVV.